This T cell receptor beta chain appears in the sequencing data of a study of blood T cell repertoires in COVID-19. The CDR3 has 16 amino acids. V dropped 3 bases and J dropped 6; count of bases not matched to a gene: 14. Germline CDR1 SGHRS, CDR2 YFSETQ. The table came from immunoSEQ multiplex PCR; TCRdb's copy has only in-frame clones and leaves some out. The profile covers around 130,000 clones, with 65% to 90% appearing a single time and about 12% taken by the ten largest. The chain couples TRBV5-1 to TRBJ2-7, with 8 bases identical to TRBD1. The sample was peripheral blood. The receptor was derived from a human donor in a cohort sampled during active COVID-19. Here the CDR3 DNA reads TGCGCCAGCAGCTCGACAGGGGTATTATATTCTGGCGAGCAGTACTTC. This encodes CASSSTGVLYSGEQYF. Full variable domain (outside the CDR3, taken from reference TRBV5-1 and TRBJ2-7): KAGVTQTPRYLIKTRGQQVTLSCSPISGHRSVSWYQQTPGQGLQFLFEYFSETQRNKGNFPGRFSGRQFSNSRSEMNVSTLELGDSALYLCASSSTGVLYSGEQYFGPGTRLTVT.